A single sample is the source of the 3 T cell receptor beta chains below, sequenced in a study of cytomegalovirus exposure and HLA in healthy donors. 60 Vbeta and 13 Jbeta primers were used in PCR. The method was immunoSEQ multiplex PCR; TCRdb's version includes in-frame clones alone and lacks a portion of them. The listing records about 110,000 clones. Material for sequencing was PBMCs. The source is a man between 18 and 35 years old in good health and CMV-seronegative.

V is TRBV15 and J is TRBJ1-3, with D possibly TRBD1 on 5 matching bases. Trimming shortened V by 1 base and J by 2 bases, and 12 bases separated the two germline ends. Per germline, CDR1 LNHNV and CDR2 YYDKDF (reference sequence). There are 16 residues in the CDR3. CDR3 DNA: TGTGCCACCAGCAGAGGTCTGATAGGGGCTGGAAACACCATATATTTT. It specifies CATSRGLIGAGNTIYF. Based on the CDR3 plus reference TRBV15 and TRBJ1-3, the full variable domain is DAMVIQNPRYQVTQFGKPVTLSCSQTLNHNVMYWYQQKSSQAPKLLFHYYDKDFNNEADTPDNFQSRRPNTSFCFLDIRSPGLGDTAMYLCATSRGLIGAGNTIYFGEGSWLTVV.

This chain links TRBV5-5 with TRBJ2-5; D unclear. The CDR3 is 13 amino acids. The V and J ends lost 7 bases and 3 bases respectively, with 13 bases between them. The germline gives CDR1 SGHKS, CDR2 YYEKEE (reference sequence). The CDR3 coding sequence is TGTGCCAGCGAAGGCCCTAGGAAAGAGACCCAGTACTTC. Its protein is CASEGPRKETQYF.

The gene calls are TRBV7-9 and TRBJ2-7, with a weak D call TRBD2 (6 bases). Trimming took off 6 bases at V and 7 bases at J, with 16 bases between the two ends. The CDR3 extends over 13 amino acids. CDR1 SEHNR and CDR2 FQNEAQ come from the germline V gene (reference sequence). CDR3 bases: TGTGCCAGCAGACCTACTAGCCAAAGAGAGCAGTACTTC. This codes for CASRPTSQREQYF.